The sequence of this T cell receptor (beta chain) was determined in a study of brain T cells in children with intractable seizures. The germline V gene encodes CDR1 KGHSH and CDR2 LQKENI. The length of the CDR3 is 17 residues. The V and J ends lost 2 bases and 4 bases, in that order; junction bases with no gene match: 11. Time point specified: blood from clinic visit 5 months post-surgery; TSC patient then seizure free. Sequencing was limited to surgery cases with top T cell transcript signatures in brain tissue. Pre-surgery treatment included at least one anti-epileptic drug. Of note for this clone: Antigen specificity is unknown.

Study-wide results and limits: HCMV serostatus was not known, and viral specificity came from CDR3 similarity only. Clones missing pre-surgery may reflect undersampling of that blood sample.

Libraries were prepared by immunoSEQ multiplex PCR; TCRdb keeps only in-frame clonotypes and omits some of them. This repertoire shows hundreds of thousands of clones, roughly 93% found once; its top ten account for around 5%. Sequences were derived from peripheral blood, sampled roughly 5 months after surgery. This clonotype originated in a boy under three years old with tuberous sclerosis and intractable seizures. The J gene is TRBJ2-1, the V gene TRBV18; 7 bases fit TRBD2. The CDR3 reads CASSPAQGRALYNEQFF. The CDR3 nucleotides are TGTGCCAGCTCACCAGCTCAAGGGAGGGCTCTGTACAATGAGCAGTTCTTC.